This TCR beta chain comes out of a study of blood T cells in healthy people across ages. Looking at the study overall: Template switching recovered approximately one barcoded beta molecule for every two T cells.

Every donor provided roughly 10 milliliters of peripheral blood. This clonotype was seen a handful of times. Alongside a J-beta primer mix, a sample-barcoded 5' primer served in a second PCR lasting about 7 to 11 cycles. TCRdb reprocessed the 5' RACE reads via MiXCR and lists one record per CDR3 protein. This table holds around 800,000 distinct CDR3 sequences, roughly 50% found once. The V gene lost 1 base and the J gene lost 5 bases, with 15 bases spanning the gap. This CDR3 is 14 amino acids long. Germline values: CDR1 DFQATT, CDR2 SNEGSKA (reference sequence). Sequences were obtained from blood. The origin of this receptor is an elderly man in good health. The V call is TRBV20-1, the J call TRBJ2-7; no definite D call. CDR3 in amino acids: CSARGIGIPHEQYF. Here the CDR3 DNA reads TGCAGTGCTAGAGGGATAGGGATTCCCCACGAGCAGTACTTC.